The entry below gives a single TCR beta chain sequence along with its context. What it binds is unknown. These data come from a study of monozygotic twins with inflammatory bowel disease. Study-level results: Patients with IBD had less TCRbeta diversity (inverse Simpson) than their healthy co-twins. Repertoire similarity was not found to differ between concordant and discordant twins, possibly from limited power.

Per the germline V gene, CDR1 is MNHEY and CDR2 is SVGEGT. The CDR3 consists of 14 residues. UMIs with a 6-nucleotide sample barcode were added by template switching. After re-calling the 5' RACE reads, TCRdb lists one entry per CDR3 protein, DNA absent. The sample table includes roughly 150,000 distinct CDR3 sequences. Whole blood that had not undergone T cell sorting provided the isolated total RNA. The chain is built from TRBV6-2 or TRBV6-3 and TRBJ2-7; absent DNA, TCRdb's TRBD1 call cannot be checked. The receptor was isolated from a human donor with ulcerative colitis or Crohn's disease, or a healthy co-twin of an affected twin (not recorded which). Material for sequencing was blood. The CDR3 sequence is CASSASWWAYEQYF.